These 5 T cell receptor beta chains were sequenced from one sample in a study of T-cell reconstitution after alpha-beta-depleted transplantation in children. Molecular barcoding with unique molecular identifiers was used for the TCRbeta library. TCRdb re-called the PCR reads with MiXCR, one entry per CDR3 protein. The table includes 500,000 to 650,000 distinct CDR3 sequences, about an eighth detected once. Sequences were derived from PBMCs, mostly from graft donor cells, sampled 360 days after TCRalphabeta/CD19-depleted stem cell transplant. The receptors derive from a male patient between 10 and 17 years old who had a stem cell transplant for acute myeloid leukemia, so the T cells may come from the graft donor.

About this clonotype: Since no conserved phenylalanine or tryptophan closes the CDR3, a read error is the likely cause. The DNA is omitted, as the CDR3 cannot be located on it reliably, and the CDR3 follows TCRdb's listing. This sequence joins TRBV23-1 and TRBJ1-4. TRBV23-1 is an ORF for which the function is uncertain. The CDR3 has 13 residues if both end residues are counted. CDR3 sequence reads: CASSANGGGGSSR.

In this sample, this clonotype turned up a few times. The gene calls are TRBV7-2 and TRBJ2-1, with a weak D call TRBD1 (6 bases). Germline loops: CDR1 SGHTA, CDR2 FQGNSA. The CDR3 covers 12 residues. Trimming took 4 bases from V and 8 from J, leaving 9 bases between them. The CDR3 sequence is CASSYNRDEQFF. Here the CDR3 DNA reads TGTGCCAGCAGCTATAACAGGGATGAGCAGTTCTTC.

This clonotype showed up just a few times. The chain uses TRBV7-6 and TRBJ2-7, with 10 bases fitting TRBD2. The J segment lost 6 bases and the V segment lost 5 bases, leaving 13 bases of the junction unmatched. This CDR3 contains 16 residues. Germline-derived CDR1 and CDR2 are SGHVS and FNYEAQ. CDR3 sequence: CASSASGRAVMAEQYF. CDR3 coding DNA: TGTGCCAGCAGCGCGAGCGGGAGGGCCGTAATGGCCGAGCAGTACTTC.

The chain has TRBV20-1 and TRBJ1-6, with D possibly matching TRBD1 (6 bases). V lost 4 bases and J 2 bases, leaving 15 bases between the germline ends. The germline gives CDR1 DFQATT, CDR2 SNEGSKA (reference sequence). This CDR3 is 16 amino acids long. The CDR3: CSANPGAVAYNSPLHF. The CDR3 nucleotides read TGCAGTGCTAACCCGGGGGCAGTCGCCTATAATTCACCCCTCCACTTT.

This clonotype was recorded many times. This rearrangement joins TRBV7-3 to TRBJ2-1, with a tentative D call TRBD2 (5 bases). This CDR3 has 16 amino acids. Deletions cut 5 bases from V and 0 bases from J, with 14 bases between. Germline V gene sequence: CDR1 SGHTA, CDR2 FQGTGA. The DNA of the CDR3 is TGTGCCAGCAGCGCACTAAGCGGTAGCTCCTACAATGAGCAGTTCTTC. Residues: CASSALSGSSYNEQFF.